This T cell receptor (beta chain) appears in the sequencing data of a study of T cell repertoires in cytomegalovirus infection. Study at large: Indications of both CMV infection and matching HLA type were provided by public TCR beta signatures. Regarding the study as a whole: Summed frequency of shared TCR beta families picked out CMV carriers who also had the relevant HLA. Clonotype analysis showed dominance of the ex vivo response by HLA-C-restricted CMV-specific TCR beta clonotypes.

CDR3 length: 15 residues. CDR1 is MGHRA and CDR2 is YSYEKL in the germline V gene. The ends were cut back, 1 base at V and 2 bases at J, with 9 bases in the middle. As concerns this clonotype: Its specificity is not known.

TCRdb itself ran the reads through MiXCR, one entry per CDR3 protein. Here the sample spans about 110,000 distinct CDR3 sequences, roughly 39% being singletons. The sequencing here drew on CD8+ T cells from cultured PBMCs, taken from culture after CMV antigen stimulation. This chain uses TRBV4-1 with TRBJ2-1; D remains unclear. The sequence was obtained from a human donor in good health (CMV status not recorded). Some clones in this sample may be carry-over from other donors' samples. The CDR3 is CASSQVEVPYNEQFF. For the CDR3, the DNA is TGCGCCAGCAGCCAAGTAGAAGTCCCCTACAATGAGCAGTTCTTC.